The T cell receptor beta chain described here comes from a study of T cell responses to AZD1222 COVID-19 vaccine listed by TCRdb under 2021. Background on the whole study: Because spike-specific TCR depth and breadth did not differ between the two schedules, AZD1222 recipients who got a second dose at roughly 4 weeks were pooled with those who got a second dose at roughly 12 weeks. Enrollment into the trials was organized by age into subgroups of 18-55, 56-69 and 70-plus years, and those subgroups contained about 160, 30 and 59 TCR-sequenced participants, respectively. A total of over 230 trial participants underwent TCR sequencing, of whom 200 to 220 received two doses of AZD1222 and about 26 received two doses of the MenACWY control vaccine. Broad study findings and their caveats: The vaccine-associated CD4 TCRs covered the entire spike protein, and the dominant responses fell in regions 160-218 and 743-854. In the small 56-69-year group, the increase in depth fell short of significance, most likely because of low power. Because no day 14 peak-response samples were available, repertoires were characterized only after the peak T cell response. Reportedly, close to half of the unique spike-specific TCRs recognized epitopes lying outside the regions that are mutated in the B.1.351 and B.1.1.7 variants. Spike-specific TCR breadth and depth rose significantly after two AZD1222 doses compared with day 0 and with MenACWY recipients. Participants were mostly white British and included more females than males, and it was suggested by the authors that clonal diversity may have been underestimated. Conclusions about previously exposed vaccinees were limited because only six or seven AZD1222 recipients were SARS-CoV-2 seropositive at baseline.

According to the study, the label for this sample's time point signals: baseline before first vaccination. Samples from vaccinated people were obtained from the UK trials COV001 and COV002, which included a single-blind randomized controlled phase 2/3 trial of AZD1222 (ChAdOx1 nCoV-19) in healthy adults. For TCRbeta chain sequencing, PBMC samples from trial participants were taken at day 0 and at day 28 after the second dose. As concerns this clone: Its antigen is unknown. No much larger clone exists at a distance of one base, and base qualities are not known.

The CDR3 regions of human TCRbeta chains were analyzed by immunosequencing. As for the authors' bioinformatics: TCRs in the repertoires were compared against a reference library of SARS-CoV-2-specific TCRs that had been generated with the MIRA antigen-specificity platform. Breadth was defined as the fraction of unique TCRs that were SARS-CoV-2-associated. Depth was defined as the fraction of total T cells that were SARS-CoV-2-associated. Using the MIRA data, every spike-specific TCR was mapped to the spike region that the TCR reacted to and assigned to either a CD4 or a CD8 class. Log10-transformed breadth and depth values were compared by one-way ANOVA with Sidak's multiple comparisons tests. TCRdb took this table from immuneACCESS and kept in-frame rearrangements with V and J called. Such tables lack part of the clones; where checked against another copy, unresolved V genes explain under half of the gap, and the rest is unexplained. D and trimming were read from the DNA, whereas the V and J calls and clone size are those reported in that table. This sample has 80,000 to 100,000 clones in its table, and around nine tenths of those were observed once. The top ten hold 7.5% of the sample.

The CDR3 numbers 14 residues from cysteine through phenylalanine. Just the 42-base CDR3 DNA is kept, in frame starting at base 1. For CDR1 and CDR2, the germline V gene lists SNHLY and FYNNEI. V is reduced by 6 bases and J by 3 bases, leaving a spacing of 12 bases between them. The rearrangement combines TRBV2 with TRBJ1-5; the D gene is possibly TRBD1, with 6 bases matching. The sequence was obtained from an adult in good health. Material: peripheral blood, obtained on day 0 of AZD1222 vaccination. The nucleotides read TGTGCCAGCAGGGGGGGGCCAGCCAATCAGCCCCAGCATTTT. Its protein reads: CASRGGPANQPQHF.